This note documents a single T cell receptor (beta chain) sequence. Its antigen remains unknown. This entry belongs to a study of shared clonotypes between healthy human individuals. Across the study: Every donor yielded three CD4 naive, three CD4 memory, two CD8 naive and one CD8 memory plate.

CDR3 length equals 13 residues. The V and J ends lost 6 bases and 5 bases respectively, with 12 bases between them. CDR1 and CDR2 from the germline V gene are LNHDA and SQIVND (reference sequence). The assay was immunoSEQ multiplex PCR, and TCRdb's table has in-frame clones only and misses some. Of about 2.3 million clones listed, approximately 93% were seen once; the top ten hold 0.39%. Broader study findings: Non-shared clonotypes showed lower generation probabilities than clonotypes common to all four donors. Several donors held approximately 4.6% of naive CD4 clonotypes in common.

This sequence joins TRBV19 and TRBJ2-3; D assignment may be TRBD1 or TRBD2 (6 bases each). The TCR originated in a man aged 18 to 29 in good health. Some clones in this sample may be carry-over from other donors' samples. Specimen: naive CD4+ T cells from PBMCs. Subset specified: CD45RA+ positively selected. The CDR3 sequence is CASSRGRRDTQYF. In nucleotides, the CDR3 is TGTGCCAGTAGCCGGGGGCGGAGAGATACGCAGTATTTT.